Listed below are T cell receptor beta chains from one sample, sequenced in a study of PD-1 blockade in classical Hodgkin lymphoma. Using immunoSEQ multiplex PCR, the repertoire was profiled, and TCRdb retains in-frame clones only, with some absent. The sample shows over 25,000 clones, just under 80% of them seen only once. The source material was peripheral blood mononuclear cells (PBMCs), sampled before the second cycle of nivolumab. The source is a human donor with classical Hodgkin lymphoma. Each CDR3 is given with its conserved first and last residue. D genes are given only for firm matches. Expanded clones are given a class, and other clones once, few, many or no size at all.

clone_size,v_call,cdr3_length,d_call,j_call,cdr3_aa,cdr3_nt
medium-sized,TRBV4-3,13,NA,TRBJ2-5,CAAGARHQETQYF,TGCGCCGCAGGGGCCCGGCACCAAGAGACCCAGTACTTC
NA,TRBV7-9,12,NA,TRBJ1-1,CASSAGTTEAFF,TGTGCCAGCAGCGCCGGGACAACTGAAGCTTTCTTT
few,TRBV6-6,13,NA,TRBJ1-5,CASSYDGNQPQHF,TGTGCCAGCAGTTACGATGGCAATCAGCCCCAGCATTTT
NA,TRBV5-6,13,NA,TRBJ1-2,CAGSSDTNYGYTF,TGTGCCGGCAGCTCCGACACTAACTATGGCTACACCTTC
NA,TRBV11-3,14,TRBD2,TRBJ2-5,CASSFSGGTETQYF,TGTGCCAGCAGCTTTAGCGGGGGGACTGAGACCCAGTACTTC
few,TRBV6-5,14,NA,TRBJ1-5,CASSGQYSNQPQHF,TGTGCCAGCAGTGGGCAATATAGCAATCAGCCCCAGCATTTT
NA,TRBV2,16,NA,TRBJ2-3,CASSEAGAESTDTQYF,TGTGCCAGCAGTGAAGCGGGCGCGGAGAGCACAGATACGCAGTATTTT
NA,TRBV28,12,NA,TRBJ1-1,CASSLGNTEAFF,TGTGCCAGCAGTTTGGGGAACACTGAAGCTTTCTTT
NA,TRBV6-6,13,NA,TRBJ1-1,CASSYIGGTEAFF,TGTGCCAGCAGTTACATCGGGGGCACTGAAGCTTTCTTT
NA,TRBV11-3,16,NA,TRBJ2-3,CASSLGVAGSTDTQYF,TGTGCCAGCAGCTTAGGGGTAGCCGGGAGCACAGATACGCAGTATTTT
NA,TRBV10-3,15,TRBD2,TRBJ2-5,CAISDPSGTKETQYF,TGTGCCATCAGTGATCCTAGCGGTACCAAAGAGACCCAGTACTTC
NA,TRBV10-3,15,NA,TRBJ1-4,CAISESDSVNEKLFF,TGTGCCATCAGTGAGTCTGACAGTGTGAATGAAAAACTGTTTTTT
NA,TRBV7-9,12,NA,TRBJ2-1,CASSFTLNEQFF,TGTGCCAGCAGCTTCACGCTCAATGAGCAGTTCTTC
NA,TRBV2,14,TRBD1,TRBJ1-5,CASSEDRAWQPQHF,TGTGCCAGCAGTGAGGACAGGGCATGGCAGCCCCAGCATTTT
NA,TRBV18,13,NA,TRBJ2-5,CASSPSGGETQYF,TGTGCCAGCTCACCTTCAGGGGGGGAGACCCAGTACTTC
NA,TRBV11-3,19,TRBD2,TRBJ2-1,CASSLDSASGVSAYNEQFF,TGTGCCAGCAGCTTAGATTCGGCTAGCGGGGTTAGCGCCTACAATGAGCAGTTCTTC
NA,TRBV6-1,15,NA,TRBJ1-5,CASSESLGPRQPQHF,TGTGCCAGCAGTGAATCCTTGGGACCGCGGCAGCCCCAGCATTTT
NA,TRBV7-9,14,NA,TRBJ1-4,CASSLMVRNEKLFF,TGTGCCAGCAGCTTAATGGTTCGTAATGAAAAACTGTTTTTT
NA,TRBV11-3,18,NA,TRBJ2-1,CASSSKRRSATSYNEQFF,TGTGCCAGCAGCTCCAAACGCCGAAGCGCAACTTCCTACAATGAGCAGTTCTTC
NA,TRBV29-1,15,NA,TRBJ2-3,CSARTWSSSTDTQYF,TGCAGCGCTCGAACGTGGTCCTCTAGCACAGATACGCAGTATTTT
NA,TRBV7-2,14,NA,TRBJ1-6,CASSSLGRGSPLHF,TGTGCCAGCAGCTCCCTCGGCAGGGGATCACCCCTCCACTTT
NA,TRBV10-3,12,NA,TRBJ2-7,CAISESSYEQYF,TGTGCCATCAGTGAGTCTTCCTACGAGCAGTACTTC
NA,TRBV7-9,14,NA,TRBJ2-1,CASSEQTGYNEQFF,TGTGCCAGCAGCGAACAGACAGGCTACAATGAGCAGTTCTTC
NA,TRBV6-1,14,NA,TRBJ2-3,CASSVSGTTDTQYF,TGTGCCAGCAGTGTATCAGGGACTACAGATACGCAGTATTTT
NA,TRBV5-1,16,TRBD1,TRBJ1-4,CASSPGTDATNEKLFF,TGCGCCAGCAGCCCTGGGACAGATGCAACTAATGAAAAACTGTTTTTT
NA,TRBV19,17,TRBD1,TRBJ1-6,CASSEQSRTGRGSPLHF,TGTGCCAGTAGTGAACAGTCACGGACAGGAAGAGGATCACCCCTCCACTTT
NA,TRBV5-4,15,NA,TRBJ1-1,CASSLGRTMNTEAFF,TGTGCCAGCAGCTTGGGGAGGACCATGAACACTGAAGCTTTCTTT
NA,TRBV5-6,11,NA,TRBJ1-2,CASSRIYGYTF,TGTGCCAGCAGCCGGATCTATGGCTACACCTTC
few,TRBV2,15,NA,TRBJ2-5,CASSGVSGAQETQYF,TGTGCCAGCAGTGGAGTCTCGGGGGCCCAAGAGACCCAGTACTTC
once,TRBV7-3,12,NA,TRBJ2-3,CASSTGTDTQYF,TGTGCCAGCAGCACAGGGACAGATACGCAGTATTTT
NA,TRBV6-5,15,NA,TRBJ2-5,CASSYWRGPQETQYF,TGTGCCAGCAGTTACTGGCGGGGGCCCCAAGAGACCCAGTACTTC
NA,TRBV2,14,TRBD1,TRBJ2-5,CASSRQGLSETQYF,TGTGCCAGCAGCCGACAGGGTTTAAGTGAGACCCAGTACTTC
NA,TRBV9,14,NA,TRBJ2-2,CASSPGTFTGELFF,TGTGCCAGCAGCCCAGGGACCTTCACCGGGGAGCTGTTTTTT
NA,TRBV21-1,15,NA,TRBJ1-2,CASRLSLGEDSGYTF,TGTGCCAGCAGACTCTCGCTGGGGGAAGATAGTGGCTACACCTTC
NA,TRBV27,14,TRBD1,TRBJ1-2,CASSYLGGDNGYTF,TGTGCCAGCAGTTACTTAGGGGGCGATAATGGCTACACCTTC
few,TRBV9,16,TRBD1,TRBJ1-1,CASSVGHRGARTEAFF,TGTGCCAGCAGCGTAGGGCACAGGGGGGCCAGGACTGAAGCTTTCTTT
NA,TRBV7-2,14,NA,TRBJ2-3,CASTAPSRTDTQYF,TGTGCCAGCACCGCCCCATCCCGCACAGATACGCAGTATTTT
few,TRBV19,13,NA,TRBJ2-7,CASSMRGSGEQYF,TGTGCCAGTAGTATGCGGGGATCTGGGGAGCAGTACTTC
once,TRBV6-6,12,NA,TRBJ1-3,CASSYNGNTIYF,TGTGCCAGCAGTTACAACGGGAACACCATATATTTT
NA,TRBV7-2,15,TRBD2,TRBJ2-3,CASAPGLAITDTQYF,TGTGCCAGCGCCCCGGGACTAGCGATCACAGATACGCAGTATTTT
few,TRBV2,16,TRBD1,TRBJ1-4,CASSELGTGTNEKLFF,TGTGCCAGCAGTGAATTGGGGACAGGGACTAATGAAAAACTGTTTTTT
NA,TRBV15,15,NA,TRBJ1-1,CATSVPRQVPAEAFF,TGTGCCACCAGCGTCCCACGACAGGTTCCGGCTGAAGCTTTCTTT
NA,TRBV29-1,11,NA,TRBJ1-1,CSFQENTEAFF,TGCAGCTTCCAGGAGAACACTGAAGCTTTCTTT
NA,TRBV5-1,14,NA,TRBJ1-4,CASSLDRLNEKLFF,TGTGCCAGCAGCTTGGACAGATTAAATGAAAAACTGTTTTTT
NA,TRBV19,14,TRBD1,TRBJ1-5,CASSIGTGGQPQHF,TGTGCCAGTAGTATAGGGACAGGGGGGCAGCCCCAGCATTTT
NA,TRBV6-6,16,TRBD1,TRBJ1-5,CASSRVGDRVGQPQHF,TGTGCCAGCAGTCGAGTCGGAGACAGGGTGGGTCAGCCCCAGCATTTT
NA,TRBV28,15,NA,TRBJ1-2,CASSLWRQGDYGYTF,TGTGCCAGCAGTTTGTGGCGGCAGGGAGACTATGGCTACACCTTC
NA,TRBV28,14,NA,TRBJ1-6,CASSLRGSGAGVYF,TGTGCCAGCAGTTTACGCGGGTCGGGGGCCGGAGTCTACTTT
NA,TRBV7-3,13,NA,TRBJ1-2,CASSPGMGRGYTF,TGTGCCAGCAGCCCGGGGATGGGGAGGGGCTACACCTTC
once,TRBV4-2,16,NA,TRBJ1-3,CASSQDPGPGGNTIYF,TGTGCCAGCAGCCAAGACCCAGGTCCGGGTGGAAACACCATATATTTT
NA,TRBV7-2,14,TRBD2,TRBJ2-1,CASSLELAGGRQFF,TGTGCCAGCAGCTTAGAACTAGCGGGGGGGAGACAGTTCTTC
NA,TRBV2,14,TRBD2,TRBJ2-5,CASSLAGTRETQYF,TGTGCCAGCAGCCTAGCGGGGACCCGAGAGACCCAGTACTTC
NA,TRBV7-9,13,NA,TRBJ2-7,CASSYRYSYEQYF,TGTGCCAGCAGCTATCGTTACTCCTACGAGCAGTACTTC
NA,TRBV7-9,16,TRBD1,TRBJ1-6,CASSLDRPGGNSPLHF,TGTGCCAGCAGCTTAGATCGTCCAGGGGGAAATTCACCCCTCCACTTT